A single sample is the source of the 8 T cell receptor beta chains below, sequenced in a study of T cells in Graves' hyperthyroidism and ophthalmopathy. The source material, RNA transcripts, was used to amplify TCR beta CDR3 regions. The HTBI primer set served for first-round RT-PCR of the TCR CDR3. TCRdb reanalysed the multiplex PCR reads using MiXCR and keeps one entry per CDR3 protein. The sample carries a few hundred thousand distinct CDR3 sequences, more than 15% recorded once. Sequencing input: blood. The receptor set was obtained from a woman aged 40 to 50 with Graves' ophthalmopathy.

The chain carries TRBV7-9 and TRBJ2-3; 11 bases are shared with TRBD2. The CDR3 runs to 17 residues. CDR1 and CDR2 (germline): SEHNR, FQNEAQ (reference sequence). With 2 bases clipped from V and 0 bases from J, the junction kept 4 bases outside the gene matches. CDR3: CASSLMGLAASTDTQYF. CDR3 in DNA: TGTGCCAGCAGCTTAATGGGACTAGCGGCTAGCACAGATACGCAGTATTTT.

This clonotype has at least ten counts. The genes are TRBV20-1 and TRBJ2-7, with 9 nucleotides matching TRBD2. The CDR3 is 12 amino acids. V gave up 6 bases and J gave up 3 bases; unmatched junction bases: 3. Germline V gene lookup returns CDR1 DFQATT and CDR2 SNEGSKA (reference sequence). The CDR3 DNA follows: TGCAGTGCCAGGACTAGCGACTACGAGCAGTACTTC. Its protein product is CSARTSDYEQYF.

This chain joins TRBV29-1 and TRBJ2-5, with D unclear. The V gene lost 2 bases and the J gene lost 1 base, with 8 bases spanning the gap. Germline-derived CDR1 and CDR2 are SQVTM and ANQGSEA. This CDR3 comprises 13 residues. CDR3: CSVEWQSQETQYF. CDR3 in DNA: TGCAGCGTTGAATGGCAATCCCAAGAGACCCAGTACTTC.

The V gene is TRBV6-1, the J gene TRBJ1-1; the D is unclear. The CDR3 sequence is 13 residues long. The germline gives CDR1 MNHNS, CDR2 SASEGT. The V end lost 6 bases, the J end lost 4 bases, and 12 bases lay between the germline ends. CDR3 nucleotides: TGTGCCAGCAGCTGGGGTGGAGGCACTGAAGCTTTCTTT. Residues: CASSWGGGTEAFF.

This clonotype was counted at least ten times. The gene calls are TRBV6-2 or TRBV6-3 and TRBJ2-1; TRBD2 aligns across 15 bases. Trimming took 2 bases from V and 2 from J; bases not matched to a gene: 7. The CDR3 totals 19 residues. CDR1 is MNHEY and CDR2 is SVGEGT in the germline V gene. The DNA for the CDR3 is TGTGCCAGCAGTTACCGGGGACTAGCGGGAGGAGGAACCTACAATGAGCAGTTCTTC. Translation gives CASSYRGLAGGGTYNEQFF.

This clonotype was seen a handful of times. The rearrangement links TRBV28 to TRBJ2-7, with no clear D. The CDR3 covers 12 residues. The V and J ends lost 8 bases and 2 bases respectively, with 10 bases between them. Germline CDR1 is MDHEN and CDR2 is SYDVKM. Here the CDR3 reads CASGQKPYEQYF. CDR3 sequence (DNA): TGTGCCAGCGGGCAGAAGCCCTACGAGCAGTACTTC.

The sample holds many counts of this clonotype. The gene calls are TRBV2 and TRBJ1-3; possibly TRBD1 for D (6 bases). The germline V gene encodes CDR1 SNHLY and CDR2 FYNNEI. This CDR3 spans 15 amino acids. V lost 6 bases and J lost 3, with 15 bases in between. CDR3 sequence (DNA): TGTGCCAGCAGCCTCACAGGGATTGGTGGAAACACCATATATTTT. Protein sequence: CASSLTGIGGNTIYF. The full variable domain, its missing parts supplied by reference TRBV2 and TRBJ1-3, is EPEVTQTPSHQVTQMGQEVILRCVPISNHLYFYWYRQILGQKVEFLVSFYNNEISEKSEIFDDQFSVERPDGSNFTLKIRSTKLEDSAMYFCASSLTGIGGNTIYFGEGSWLTVV.

The rearrangement joins TRBV2 to TRBJ2-7; the match to TRBD2 covers 10 bases. Judging by the DNA end, TRBJ2-1 fits better; the J call may be wrong. The germline CDR1 and CDR2 sequences are SNHLY and FYNNEI. The CDR3 runs to 14 residues. CDR3 loop: CASRELAGRYEQFF. The CDR3 nucleotides read TGTGCCAGCAGGGAACTAGCGGGACGCTACGAGCAGTTCTTC.